A selection of T cell receptor beta chains follows, all from one sample in a study of blood T cell repertoires in COVID-19. Repertoires were generated with immunoSEQ multiplex PCR, while TCRdb's copy carries only in-frame clones and drops some. The sample includes approximately 230,000 clones, 87% of them seen just once. The specimen was PBMCs or T cells enriched from blood (not recorded which). Source of these receptors: a woman aged 30 to 39 with acute COVID-19. CDR3s include the opening cysteine and the closing phenylalanine or tryptophan. Fields, in order: clone size, J gene, V gene, D gene, CDR3 protein, CDR3 DNA. D genes are given only for firm matches. Not every row has a clone size; where given, it reads once, few, many or a size class.

clone size: NA
J gene: TRBJ2-7
V gene: TRBV4-1
D gene: TRBD2
CDR3 protein: CASSQDSGRTSDEQYF
CDR3 DNA: TGCGCCAGCAGCCAGGATAGCGGGAGAACGAGCGACGAGCAGTACTTC

clone size: NA
J gene: TRBJ2-2
V gene: TRBV7-6
D gene: NA
CDR3 protein: CASSYFTGGQRTGELFF
CDR3 DNA: TGTGCCAGCAGCTATTTTACCGGGGGGCAGAGAACCGGGGAGCTGTTTTTT

clone size: once
J gene: TRBJ1-2
V gene: TRBV18
D gene: NA
CDR3 protein: CASSPPGAGNGYTF
CDR3 DNA: TGTGCCAGCTCACCACCAGGGGCAGGGAATGGCTACACCTTC

clone size: NA
J gene: TRBJ2-2
V gene: TRBV10-3
D gene: NA
CDR3 protein: CAISQTSEGHTGELFF
CDR3 DNA: TGTGCCATCAGTCAGACTTCCGAAGGTCACACCGGGGAGCTGTTTTTT

clone size: NA
J gene: TRBJ1-6
V gene: TRBV10-2
D gene: NA
CDR3 protein: CASRVQGDNSPLHF
CDR3 DNA: TGCGCCAGCAGAGTACAGGGTGATAATTCACCCCTCCACTTT

clone size: NA
J gene: TRBJ2-1
V gene: TRBV10-3
D gene: NA
CDR3 protein: CAISAVADEQFF
CDR3 DNA: TGTGCCATCAGTGCTGTGGCGGATGAGCAGTTCTTC

clone size: NA
J gene: TRBJ2-5
V gene: TRBV28
D gene: NA
CDR3 protein: CASSLQGGTQYF
CDR3 DNA: TGTGCCAGCAGTTTACAGGGAGGGACCCAGTACTTC

clone size: few
J gene: TRBJ2-1
V gene: TRBV24-1
D gene: NA
CDR3 protein: CATPFEGGHVISEQFF
CDR3 DNA: TGTGCCACCCCTTTTGAGGGGGGGCACGTTATATCTGAGCAGTTCTTC

clone size: NA
J gene: TRBJ2-3
V gene: TRBV6-5
D gene: NA
CDR3 protein: CASTAADSTDTQYF
CDR3 DNA: TGTGCCAGCACGGCGGCAGACAGCACAGATACGCAGTATTTT

clone size: NA
J gene: TRBJ2-2
V gene: TRBV10-3
D gene: NA
CDR3 protein: CAITGLNTGELFF
CDR3 DNA: TGTGCCATCACCGGACTAAACACCGGGGAGCTGTTTTTT

clone size: NA
J gene: TRBJ1-2
V gene: TRBV4-1
D gene: TRBD1
CDR3 protein: CASSHPGGQGWGYTF
CDR3 DNA: TGCGCCAGCAGCCATCCCGGCGGACAGGGGTGGGGCTACACCTTC

clone size: NA
J gene: TRBJ1-1
V gene: TRBV9
D gene: TRBD1
CDR3 protein: CASSPSGTGNTEAFF
CDR3 DNA: TGTGCCAGCAGCCCGTCCGGGACAGGGAACACTGAAGCTTTCTTT

clone size: once
J gene: TRBJ2-1
V gene: TRBV6-4
D gene: TRBD2
CDR3 protein: CASSVGAGYNEQFF
CDR3 DNA: TGTGCCAGCAGTGTGGGAGCGGGGTACAATGAGCAGTTCTTC

clone size: NA
J gene: TRBJ1-2
V gene: TRBV15
D gene: TRBD1
CDR3 protein: CATSRGQGTANYGYTF
CDR3 DNA: TGTGCCACCAGCAGAGGTCAGGGGACAGCTAACTATGGCTACACCTTC